What follows is one TCR beta chain and its context. What it binds is unknown. This entry belongs to a study of shared clonotypes between healthy human individuals. Overall study: CD4 naive cells filled three plates per donor, CD4 memory three, CD8 naive two and CD8 memory one.

CDR3 size: 19 residues. Germline V CDR1 and CDR2: SGHAT, FQNNGV. V lost 7 bases and J lost 2; bases outside the gene matches: 14. TCRdb keeps only in-frame clones here, not all; method: immunoSEQ multiplex PCR. The sample consists of just over 2,000,000 clones, over 85% of them appearing once. Regarding the study as a whole: Sharing of clonotypes among donors was expected to vary with sequencing depth. Memory subsets had estimated richness that was generally smaller than that of naive subsets.

Naive-designated CD8 cells lacked CD45RO, were positively enriched for CCR7, and omitted terminally differentiated effector memory CD45RA+ cells. The material sequenced was naive CD8+ T cells sorted from blood. The origin of this receptor is a man younger than 30 in good health. V is TRBV11-2 and J is TRBJ2-2; TRBD1 matches at 12 bases. CDR3 DNA sequence: TGTGCCAGCACCCTGAGGGACAGGGGGCCAAGGGTCAACACCGGGGAGCTGTTTTTT. This gives the protein CASTLRDRGPRVNTGELFF.